The 5 T cell receptor beta chains given below trace back to one sample, sequenced in a study of patients and donors after allogeneic stem cell transplantation. Via MiXCR, TCRdb re-called the RT-PCR reads, giving one row per CDR3 protein. The data hold roughly 200,000 distinct CDR3 sequences, with roughly two fifths observed a single time. The sample consisted of blood, either unsorted or a sorted T cell fraction (not recorded which). Source of these receptors: a human donor who was either an allogeneic HSCT recipient or a stem cell or donor lymphocyte infusion donor (not recorded which). It is not recorded whose cells these are; they may come from a transplant donor.

This clonotype was seen a few times. The rearrangement uses TRBV29-1 and TRBJ2-5; D gene uncertain. Trimming removed 6 bases at V and 5 bases at J, with 16 bases between. The germline V gene has CDR1 SQVTM and CDR2 ANQGSEA. The CDR3 is made up of 13 amino acids. The CDR3 region is CSVGWRLGETQYF. DNA of the CDR3: TGCAGCGTAGGGTGGCGGTTGGGTGAGACCCAGTACTTC. Combining the CDR3 with reference TRBV29-1 and TRBJ2-5 gives the whole variable domain SAVISQKPSRDICQRGTSLTIQCQVDSQVTMMFWYRQQPGQSLTLIATANQGSEATYESGFVIDKFPISRPNLTFSTLTVSNMSPEDSSIYLCSVGWRLGETQYFGPGTRLLVL.

The rearrangement links TRBV12-3 or TRBV12-4 to TRBJ1-1, with a weak D call TRBD1 (6 bases). V was clipped by 6 bases and J by 5 bases, with 13 bases between them. This CDR3 has 13 amino acids. As DNA, the CDR3 is TGTGCCAGCAGATTACAGGGAGCTACTGAAGCTTTCTTT. It specifies CASRLQGATEAFF.

The gene calls are TRBV9 and TRBJ2-1; 7 nucleotides align to TRBD1. This CDR3 contains 16 residues. CDR1 is SGDLS and CDR2 is YYNGEE in the germline V gene. The trim removed 0 bases at V and 6 bases at J, leaving 9 bases unmatched. CDR3 region: CASSVGSGGVGNEQFF. The CDR3 bases are TGTGCCAGCAGCGTAGGGTCAGGGGGAGTCGGCAATGAGCAGTTCTTC.

The V and J genes are TRBV2 and TRBJ2-7; D gene ambiguous. CDR1 is SNHLY, CDR2 FYNNEI, per germline. Trimming took 4 bases from V and 0 from J, leaving 16 bases between them. The CDR3 is 16 amino acids. The CDR3 region is CASSAPVAVSSYEQYF. CDR3 bases: TGTGCCAGCAGTGCCCCGGTGGCGGTTAGCTCCTACGAGCAGTACTTC.

The J gene is TRBJ2-7, the V gene TRBV9, with D maybe TRBD2 (6 bases). The CDR3 loop spans 16 amino acids. Trimming took 0 bases from V and 1 from J, leaving 14 bases between them. Germline lookup yields CDR1 SGDLS and CDR2 YYNGEE. CDR3 amino acids: CASSVEAVSGSYEQYF. CDR3 nucleotides: TGTGCCAGCAGCGTAGAAGCGGTTAGCGGATCCTACGAGCAGTACTTC.